This TCR beta chain was identified during a study of blood T cell repertoires in COVID-19. The data were produced by immunoSEQ multiplex PCR, yet TCRdb's version contains in-frame clones alone and is incomplete. Among roughly 250,000 clones, about 86% were seen once, and the ten largest hold more than 8%. The V and J ends lost 2 bases and 6 bases respectively, with 17 bases between them. The germline V gene has CDR1 GTSNPN and CDR2 SVGIG (reference sequence). The CDR3 has 16 residues. This TCR came from a woman aged 80 or over with acute or convalescent COVID-19. The chain uses TRBV30 and TRBJ1-6, with TRBD1 as a possible D gene (5 bases). The sample consisted of peripheral blood. CDR3 nucleotide sequence: TGTGCCTGGAGTTTGTACGGGGACGGGGGTAATTCACCCCTCCACTTT. This codes for CAWSLYGDGGNSPLHF.